A selection of T cell receptor beta chains follows, all from one sample in a study of shared T cell receptors in the human thymus. Generated by immunoSEQ multiplex PCR, the TCRdb table keeps only in-frame clones and is missing some. There are hundreds of thousands of clones in the sample; around 89% occur only once, and 0.0085% to 0.012% lies in the top ten. These data were also reused for a study on human thymus T cells.

Specimen: thymocytes. The source of these receptors is a boy under two years old with a congenital heart defect. CDR3s include the opening cysteine and the closing phenylalanine or tryptophan. A D gene is named only where the DNA matches it firmly. Clone sizes are given selectively: once, few, many, or a class where the clone is expanded.

size: few; V: TRBV11-3; J: TRBJ1-2; D: -; DNA: TGTGCCAGCAGCTTAGATCGCCAAACAGGGAACTATGGCTACACCTTC; CDR3: CASSLDRQTGNYGYTF
size: -; V: TRBV5-1; J: TRBJ2-6; D: TRBD1; DNA: TGCGCCAGCAGCCCTCCGGGACAGAAAACAGCTGGGGCCAACGTCCTGACTTTC; CDR3: CASSPPGQKTAGANVLTF
size: -; V: TRBV6-1; J: TRBJ2-7; D: -; DNA: TGTGCCAGCAGTGAAGATGCGGGACTCTACGAGCAGTACTTC; CDR3: CASSEDAGLYEQYF
size: -; V: TRBV27; J: TRBJ2-7; D: TRBD2; DNA: TGTGCCAGCAGTTTGTCTAGCGGGACGTCGAAGCAGTACTTC; CDR3: CASSLSSGTSKQYF
size: -; V: TRBV7-8; J: TRBJ2-5; D: -; DNA: TGTGCCAGCAGCTTAGTCCGGAGCGGACAAGAGACCCAGTACTTC; CDR3: CASSLVRSGQETQYF
size: once; V: TRBV19; J: TRBJ1-2; D: -; DNA: TGTGCCAGTAGTATAGATCCCCGACAGCCTAACTATGGCTACACCTTC; CDR3: CASSIDPRQPNYGYTF
size: -; V: TRBV23-1; J: TRBJ2-5; D: -; DNA: TGCGCCAGCAGTCAATCTCAGACATCCGAAGAGACCCAGTACTTC; CDR3: CASSQSQTSEETQYF
size: -; V: TRBV5-6; J: TRBJ2-1; D: -; DNA: TGTGCCAGCAGCTGCCGGGACTCAAATGAGCAGTTCTTC; CDR3: CASSCRDSNEQFF
size: -; V: TRBV6-5; J: TRBJ2-7; D: TRBD2; DNA: TGTGCCAGCAGGGGAGGGCGGTACACCTACGAGCAGTACTTC; CDR3: CASRGGRYTYEQYF
size: once; V: TRBV4-3; J: TRBJ1-5; D: TRBD1; DNA: TGCGCCAGCAGCCAACGGTTATCGGACAGGATCTCTGAGCCCCAGCATTTT; CDR3: CASSQRLSDRISEPQHF
size: few; V: TRBV14; J: TRBJ1-1; D: -; DNA: TGTGCCAGCAGCCACTGGGCCCCACGAACTGAAGCTTTCTTT; CDR3: CASSHWAPRTEAFF
size: -; V: TRBV4-3; J: TRBJ2-3; D: TRBD2; DNA: TGCGCCAGCAGCCGGCGGACTAGCGGGTTAACGTTCACAGATACGCAGTATTTT; CDR3: CASSRRTSGLTFTDTQYF
size: -; V: TRBV11-1; J: TRBJ2-7; D: -; DNA: TGTGCCAGCAGCTTTGTTCGGGAGCACGAGCAGTACTTC; CDR3: CASSFVREHEQYF
size: -; V: TRBV10-2; J: TRBJ2-2; D: TRBD1; DNA: TGCGCCAGCAGTACAGGGGGCCCCACCGGGGAGCTGTTTTTT; CDR3: CASSTGGPTGELFF
size: -; V: TRBV10-1; J: TRBJ2-7; D: -; DNA: TGCGCCAGCAGTGAAGGGGACATAATTTCCTACGAGCAGTACTTC; CDR3: CASSEGDIISYEQYF
size: -; V: TRBV7-9; J: TRBJ2-1; D: TRBD2; DNA: TGTGCCAGCAGCTTAGAGCGGGGGACCTACAATGAGCAGTTCTTC; CDR3: CASSLERGTYNEQFF
size: few; V: TRBV19; J: TRBJ2-5; D: TRBD2; DNA: TGTGCCAGTAGTATCTGGAGCGGGAGGGGTCAAGAGACCCAGTACTTC; CDR3: CASSIWSGRGQETQYF
size: -; V: TRBV28; J: TRBJ2-2; D: TRBD2; DNA: TGTGCCAGCTCAAAGGGACTAGCGTACACCGGGGAGCTGTTTTTT; CDR3: CASSKGLAYTGELFF
size: -; V: TRBV10-1; J: TRBJ2-7; D: -; DNA: TGCGCCAGCAGTATGTTCCGGGACTCCCACGAGCAGTACTTC; CDR3: CASSMFRDSHEQYF
size: -; V: TRBV7-2; J: TRBJ2-1; D: TRBD2; DNA: TGTGCCAGCAGCTTAGTTTGCCGGACTAGCGGCTACAATGAGCAGTTCTTC; CDR3: CASSLVCRTSGYNEQFF
size: -; V: TRBV9; J: TRBJ2-1; D: TRBD1; DNA: TGTGCCAGCAGCTCTCCGGGACAGAGCTTCCTCTGGGGCTCCTACAATGAGCAGTTCTTC; CDR3: CASSSPGQSFLWGSYNEQFF
size: -; V: TRBV6-5; J: TRBJ2-7; D: TRBD1; DNA: TGTGCCAGCACCCCAAGGGGGACAGTCTACGAGCAGTACTTC; CDR3: CASTPRGTVYEQYF
size: once; V: TRBV11-3; J: TRBJ2-5; D: -; DNA: TGTGCCAGCAGCCCTCTCCCTATCGAGACCCAGTACTTC; CDR3: CASSPLPIETQYF
size: -; V: TRBV11-2; J: TRBJ1-4; D: -; DNA: TGTGCCAGCAGCCCCCGAGGGTACGCAACTAATGAAAAACTGTTTTTT; CDR3: CASSPRGYATNEKLFF
size: -; V: TRBV4-3; J: TRBJ2-1; D: TRBD2; DNA: TGCGCCAGCAGCCAAGAAAGACCTGGTAGCGGGACGTCCTACAATGAGCAGTTCTTC; CDR3: CASSQERPGSGTSYNEQFF
size: -; V: TRBV4-2; J: TRBJ2-2; D: TRBD2; DNA: TGTGCCAGCAGCCAAGAAGTGCTAGCGGGAGACACCGGGGAGCTGTTTTTT; CDR3: CASSQEVLAGDTGELFF
size: once; V: TRBV19; J: TRBJ2-5; D: TRBD1; DNA: TGTGCCAGCTGGGGCAGGGGGCCTTCGGAGACCCAGTACTTC; CDR3: CASWGRGPSETQYF
size: -; V: TRBV18; J: TRBJ2-7; D: -; DNA: TGTGCCAGCTCACCAGGGCAGGATTCCTACGAGCAGTACTTC; CDR3: CASSPGQDSYEQYF
size: -; V: TRBV18; J: TRBJ2-7; D: -; DNA: TGTGCCAGCTCGCCAGGGGCTCGGGAGCAGTACTTC; CDR3: CASSPGAREQYF
size: -; V: TRBV25-1; J: TRBJ2-3; D: TRBD2; DNA: TGTGCCAGCAGGGGAGGGGATACGCAGTATTTT; CDR3: CASRGGDTQYF
size: -; V: TRBV7-2; J: TRBJ1-2; D: TRBD1; DNA: TGTGCCAGCGACCACAGGGGTTCCGTCCCTAACTATGGCTACACCTTC; CDR3: CASDHRGSVPNYGYTF
size: -; V: TRBV4-2; J: TRBJ2-1; D: TRBD2; DNA: TGTGCCAGCAGCCAAAAGCGGGATATGGGGAATGAGCAGTTCTTC; CDR3: CASSQKRDMGNEQFF